This TCR beta chain was sequenced for a study of cytomegalovirus exposure and HLA in healthy donors (dated by TCRdb to between 2016 and 2019). Context from the whole study: An earlier analysis of approximately 640 of the donors reported approximately 290 Gb of sequence data and roughly 100 million unique TCR beta sequences from roughly 200 million T cells. Both class I and class II loci were covered by HLA typing, at four-digit resolution. The later analysis used no new phenotypic data to find candidate immune exposures, relying instead on TCR beta sequences and their occurrence across donors. Typing coverage differed by locus: A, B, C, DRB1 and DQB1 were typed in roughly 620-630 donors, DQA1 in approximately 520, DPA1 in 600 to 610, and DPB1 in approximately 450. Every discovery cohort repertoire had been produced on one sequencing platform. The aim of the study was to test whether cataloging public T cell receptors could identify signatures of past pathogen exposure. In an earlier analysis of about 590 of the donors, high-throughput TCR beta sequencing was used to judge whether each TCR beta V gene segment behaved as functional or pseudogenic. Because of strong linkage in the cohort, 5 or 6 DR-DQ haplotypes were treated as single units for association and clustering. To predict cytomegalovirus infection status, the study combined high-throughput TCR immunosequencing, statistical association of individual TCRs with disease status, and machine learning. Besides the first cohort of 550 to 750 subjects, a separate validation cohort made up of 120 different subjects was used. A later genetic analysis used genome-wide SNP genotypes for about 55% of the 666 donors, treating that subset as a discovery cohort. On average, approximately 250,000 unique TCR beta nucleotide sequences were sequenced per donor among a few hundred genotyped donors of the cohort, with about 17% of those sequences being non-productive. In a later analysis, previously published TCR beta repertoires from more than 500 donors were re-analyzed and high-resolution HLA genotyping was added so that TCR occurrence patterns could be studied. Of the 300 to 450 genotyped donors, 80% to 90% were placed in the genetic ancestry cluster associated with self-reported Caucasian donors. The study used immunosequencing to profile the T cell repertoires of approximately 630 subjects and linked those repertoires to cytomegalovirus serostatus. Around 300 gigabases of sequencing data and some 85 million unique TCR sequences were included in an early release covering 500 to 750 HLA-typed donors. Donor age, sex, ethnicity and CMV serostatus were collected together with the repertoire data.

Library creation used the immunoSEQ multiplex PCR assay. For the multiplex PCR, a mixture combining 60 forward primers for TCR Vbeta segments and 13 reverse primers for TCR Jbeta segments was used. The CDR3 region of rearranged TCR beta genes was amplified from genomic DNA by a multiplex PCR assay. On the Illumina HiSeq System, the amplified TCR beta libraries were sequenced as 87-base-pair reads. In the original analysis: Across the 670 or so repertoires, a later analysis counted some 80 million unique TCR beta chains, approximately 10 million of which were shared by at least two donors. Raw reads were error-corrected and collapsed into unique sequences by a nearest-neighbor algorithm in which closely related sequences were merged to remove PCR and sequencing errors. Alignment of CDR3 sequences to IMGT reference sequences was used to assign V, D and J gene segments. For a sequence to be retained, a match of at least six nucleotides to both a V gene segment and a J gene segment was required. A rearrangement was called productive if the CDR3 had no stop codons and remained in frame with V and J, and every other rearrangement was called non-productive. CDR3 was defined according to IMGT convention as the region running from the second conserved V-encoded cysteine to the conserved J-encoded phenylalanine. The earlier analysis of 500 to 650 of the donors excluded any sequence lacking an unambiguous match to a single V gene segment. In an earlier analysis of 587 of the donors, V segments were called functional above 56.7% productive rearrangements and were called segregating when the between-donor standard deviation exceeded 5%. A statistical classification framework was built to diagnose cytomegalovirus status from the catalog of TCR beta chain sequences. V and J gene assignment, in a later analysis, came from comparing TCR nucleotide sequences with IMGT/GENE-DB human TR gene sequences. A later analysis assigned CDR3 sequences and most-parsimonious VDJ recombination scenarios with the TCRdist pipeline. In a later analysis, each TCR beta chain was defined by its CDR3 amino acid sequence together with its V-gene family, and reads lacking a unique V-gene family were excluded. A later analysis removed 500 to 650 highly shared, low-generation-probability nucleotide sequences to deal with suspected cross-contamination and a sequencing artifact. A later analysis calculated a clonal expansion index for each public chain from normalized within-repertoire ranks of inferred template counts. Generation probabilities in a later analysis came from a VDJ recombination model fitted to out-of-frame rearrangements, and those results were checked against IGoR. A later analysis scored TCR-TCR, TCR-HLA and TCR-CMV co-occurrence with hypergeometric tests, applying a repertoire-size bias correction to TCR pairs. False discovery rates were estimated in a later analysis by permuting HLA or CMV assignments 20 times. In a later analysis, co-occurring TCRs were grouped with DBSCAN, and TCRdist sequence similarity was added when clustering was performed within HLA-allele-positive subsets. For co-occurrence clustering, repertoires with fewer than 30,000 or more than 120,000 public chains were excluded, along with five or six repertoires with anomalous nucleotide sharing. TCRdb's version of the immuneACCESS table is confined to in-frame rearrangements and falls short of the full clone set. An unresolved V gene accounts for under half of the shortfall where checked; the remainder is of unknown origin. From that table come the V and J calls and clone size; the DNA was used to work out D and trimming. The sample profile shows around 120,000 clones; about 80% of them were found once. The top ten clones comprise roughly 9.2% of the sample.

Paper-wide results and their limitations: A further reported finding was that TCR beta sequences accurately predicted the HLA-A and HLA-B alleles for most subjects in the first cohort. A group of highly shared sequence variants was considered likely to be a technical artifact of the sequencing pipeline. Linkage disequilibrium might explain the correlated functional status among segregating V segments, but an unknown experimental factor could not be ruled out. In a later analysis, TCR association rates were found to vary across HLA loci, with the most associated TCRs seen for DRB1 alleles and the fewest for HLA-C alleles. The presence/absence analyses assumed that sequencing depth was roughly uniform across donors, and that assumption may not be true. Broadly in line with IMGT annotations, most TCR beta V segments showed up in productive rearrangements about 87% or about 30% of the time in an earlier analysis of 587 of the donors. Specific HLA alleles were associated with over 15,000 TCR beta sequences at a false discovery rate of 0.05 in a later analysis. A later analysis found that HLA-associated TCR beta chains were more clonally expanded and had lower generation probabilities than equally common non-associated chains. Some IMGT-functional V segments, including TRBV6-2 and TRBV6-3, could not be told apart with the 87-base-pair reads, so those segments were excluded. According to a later analysis, most CMV-associated TCR beta chains appeared to be HLA-restricted, and the HLA associations seemed to be driven largely by CMV exposure. While some public TCRs were present in many individuals, most TCR sequences turned up only very rarely across donors. The cohort was sequenced for TCR beta chains only, and without alpha or paired-chain data the features that could be detected were limited. Strong co-occurrence of HLA alleles, especially DR and DQ, made assigning TCR associations to individual alleles difficult. In a later genetic analysis, a missense DCLRE1C variant was associated with V-gene and J-gene trimming of TCR beta chains, and the association was replicated in an independent cohort. Cytomegalovirus status was reported to be diagnosed by the classifier with high specificity and sensitivity in both the original and validation cohorts. According to the authors, the approach could potentially be generalized to other disease states and immunological phenotypes. Because HLA typing was unavailable for some donors at each locus, only the typed subset was used in association tests. The study gave a list of about 170 TCR beta chains associated with cytomegalovirus. A later analysis reported that several top co-occurrence clusters appeared linked to parvovirus B19, influenza, CMV and Epstein-Barr virus. A few of the identified cytomegalovirus-associated TCR beta chains were confirmed in vitro to be specific for cytomegalovirus antigens. For the cohort, immune exposure information was limited to CMV serostatus. The earlier analysis of 587 of the donors excluded roughly 17 rarely observed V segments, including chromosome 9 orphons, because counts were too low. According to a later genetic analysis, donors in an Asian-associated ancestry cluster had fewer N-insertions in productive TCRs than the roughly 670-donor mean.

Concerning this clone itself: The antigen it recognizes is unknown. The input lacks base qualities; no much larger clone sits a single base away.

The cohort consisted of some 670 healthy bone marrow donors. All cohort members were sampled while nominally healthy, although unrecorded immune exposures were likely present. The donor tested CMV seropositive and was one of the 289 seropositive cohort members. Each donor provided a peripheral blood sample, and peripheral blood mononuclear cells were used for TCR beta sequencing. Genomic DNA was extracted from the blood cell samples with the Qiagen DNeasy Blood Extraction Kit. CDR1 KGHSH and CDR2 LQKENI were looked up in the germline V gene. The germline V end is reduced by 5 bases and the J end by 3 bases; junction bases left unmatched: 20. The CDR3, from cysteine to phenylalanine, totals 19 residues. Only the CDR3 DNA is retained, 57 bases long and in frame from the first base.

Sequencing was carried out using PBMCs. Recombination linked TRBV18 to TRBJ1-1, with TRBD1 identical over 8 junction bases. This sequence was found in a female donor in good health and CMV-seropositive. The nucleotide sequence is TGTGCCAGCTCATCGACCGCGACAGGGGCGTACCATTCGGACACTGAAGCTTTCTTT. It encodes CASSSTATGAYHSDTEAFF.